The 13 T cell receptor beta chains reported below all come from one sample, sequenced in a study of CD8 T cells in Susac syndrome. The RNA input was roughly 0.45 to 1 ug, and it was reverse transcribed with random hexamers. TCRdb ran MiXCR on the immunoSEQ multiplex PCR reads and lists one entry per CDR3 protein. The repertoire holds about 180,000 distinct CDR3 sequences, with about 95% as singletons. What was sequenced was CD4+ T cells from PBMCs. These receptors were collected from a human donor with Susac syndrome.

This rearrangement joins TRBV5-1 to TRBJ1-2; 8 bases agree with TRBD1. Germline assignment: CDR1 SGHRS and CDR2 YFSETQ. V lost 5 bases to trimming and J lost 5 bases; unmatched junction nucleotides: 8. The CDR3 contains 14 residues. CDR3 DNA sequence: TGCGCCAGCAGTTTTGGACAGGGCTCATATGGCTACACCTTC. Its protein product is CASSFGQGSYGYTF. Looking up the rest from reference TRBV5-1 and TRBJ1-2 gives the full variable domain: KAGVTQTPRYLIKTRGQQVTLSCSPISGHRSVSWYQQTPGQGLQFLFEYFSETQRNKGNFPGRFSGRQFSNSRSEMNVSTLELGDSALYLCASSFGQGSYGYTFGSGTRLTVV.

The genes are TRBV18 and TRBJ2-7, with 9 bases fitting TRBD2. The CDR3 has 14 amino acids. Losses at the gene ends were 2 bases for V and 7 bases for J; bases not matched to a gene: 6. The V gene's germline CDR1 is KGHSH and CDR2 LQKENI. CDR3 loop: CASSPDSGSGEQYF. In nucleotides, the CDR3 is TGTGCCAGCTCACCAGATAGCGGGAGCGGGGAGCAGTACTTC.

V is TRBV4-2 and J is TRBJ1-2, with a weak D call TRBD1 (6 bases). Germline V gene data show CDR1 as LGHNA and CDR2 as YNFKEQ. The CDR3 is 13 amino acids. The germline V and J ends were trimmed by 0 bases and 8 bases, with 10 bases remaining between them. The CDR3 sequence is CASSQDGTLGYTF. The CDR3 coding sequence is TGTGCCAGCAGCCAAGATGGGACACTCGGCTACACCTTC.

This chain links TRBV6-5 with TRBJ1-2; D is unresolved. V was cut by 6 bases and J by 2 bases, with 16 bases left in between. The CDR3 totals 15 residues. Germline V CDR1 and CDR2: MNHEY, SVGAGI. CDR3 region: CASSPSGPENYGYTF. The CDR3 DNA sequence: TGTGCCAGCAGCCCCTCGGGCCCCGAGAACTATGGCTACACCTTC.

This chain joins TRBV20-1 and TRBJ1-2; unclear D gene. V lost 5 bases to trimming and J lost 6 bases, with 13 bases between them. The CDR3 totals 12 residues. CDR1 is DFQATT and CDR2 is SNEGSKA in the germline V gene (reference sequence). The chain's CDR3 is CSAAAGADGYTF. The CDR3, as DNA: TGCAGTGCTGCGGCCGGCGCCGATGGCTACACCTTC.

CDR3 in amino acids: CASSQETDSNQPQHF. The DNA of the CDR3 is TGTGCCAGCAGCCAAGAAACAGATAGCAATCAGCCCCAGCATTTT. The J gene is TRBJ1-5, the V gene TRBV4-2; D ambiguous. Germline V gene sequence: CDR1 LGHNA, CDR2 YNFKEQ. CDR3 size: 15 residues. V dropped 0 bases and J dropped 0 bases, with 6 bases sitting between them.

The chain carries TRBV29-1 and TRBJ2-5; 7 bases map to TRBD1. V lost 7 bases to trimming and J lost 1 base; unmatched junction nucleotides: 6. The germline CDR1 and CDR2 sequences are SQVTM and ANQGSEA. This CDR3 spans 13 amino acids. CDR3 region: CSAMQGVQETQYF. The CDR3, as DNA: TGCAGCGCCATGCAGGGGGTCCAAGAGACCCAGTACTTC. The whole variable domain, filled in from reference TRBV29-1 and TRBJ2-5, reads SAVISQKPSRDICQRGTSLTIQCQVDSQVTMMFWYRQQPGQSLTLIATANQGSEATYESGFVIDKFPISRPNLTFSTLTVSNMSPEDSSIYLCSAMQGVQETQYFGPGTRLLVL.

The J gene is TRBJ2-2, the V gene TRBV20-1; 9 bases agree with TRBD1. The CDR3 extends over 15 amino acids. Germline V gene data show CDR1 as DFQATT and CDR2 as SNEGSKA (reference sequence). J lost 7 bases, V lost 2 bases, and 8 bases had no gene match. The CDR3 here is CSARTTGGGIGELFF. The CDR3 coding sequence is TGCAGTGCTAGAACGACAGGGGGAGGTATCGGGGAGCTGTTTTTT.

The gene calls are TRBV19 and TRBJ2-1; 12 nucleotides match TRBD2. Germline assignment: CDR1 LNHDA and CDR2 SQIVND (reference sequence). The CDR3 has 15 residues. The V segment lost 8 bases and the J segment 7 bases; nucleotides outside the gene matches: 9. The CDR3 bases are TGTGCCAGTCGACTTCTAGCGGGAGGGCGGAATGAGCAGTTCTTC. It codes for CASRLLAGGRNEQFF.

The chain employs TRBV29-1 and TRBJ2-1, with D perhaps matching TRBD1 (6 bases). There are 14 residues in the CDR3. V was pared by 5 bases and J by 4 bases, with 15 bases between. Germline loops: CDR1 SQVTM, CDR2 ANQGSEA. Written as DNA, the CDR3 is TGCAGCGTTTTCGCCAGGGGTGATTACAATGAGCAGTTCTTC. It is translated as CSVFARGDYNEQFF.

The rearrangement links TRBV12-3 or TRBV12-4 to TRBJ2-1; D is ambiguous. Trimming cost V 2 bases and J 12 bases, with 14 bases left between them. CDR3 length: 13 amino acids. Here the CDR3 reads CASSLRTRQRQFF. CDR3 nucleotides: TGTGCCAGCAGTTTAAGAACACGACAAAGGCAGTTCTTC.

This chain uses TRBV21-1 with TRBJ2-7; the table's D call, TRBD1, has no DNA check behind it. TRBV21-1 is a pseudogene locus. The CDR3 covers 16 residues. As DNA, the CDR3 is TGTGCCAGCAGAGACCCCCGGCAGGGGTTACCCTACGAGCAGTACTTC. Amino acids: CASRDPRQGLPYEQYF.

The V call is TRBV3-1, the J call TRBJ2-2, with TRBD2 as a possible D gene (7 bases). V was cut by 2 bases and J by 6 bases, with 16 bases left in between. The germline CDR1 and CDR2 sequences are LGHDT and YNNKEL (reference sequence). The CDR3 contains 16 residues. DNA of the CDR3: TGTGCCAGCAGCCAATCGGGCGGGGGCCCACCCGGGGAGCTGTTTTTT. Amino acid sequence: CASSQSGGGPPGELFF. The whole variable domain, filled in from reference TRBV3-1 and TRBJ2-2, reads DTAVSQTPKYLVTQMGNDKSIKCEQNLGHDTMYWYKQDSKKFLKIMFSYNNKELIINETVPNRFSPKSPDKAHLNLHINSLELGDSAVYFCASSQSGGGPPGELFFGEGSRLTVL.